The next 3 T cell receptor beta chains were all read from a single sample in a study of blood T cell repertoires in COVID-19. TCRdb's copy holds only in-frame clones and misses some; the assay was immunoSEQ multiplex PCR. The profile shows about 69,000 clones, 60% to 85% of them singletons. The sequencing sample was made of peripheral blood. Receptors were obtained from a man aged 55-75 years with acute or convalescent COVID-19.

The chain combines TRBV30 with TRBJ2-3; 7 bases are a match to TRBD2. This CDR3 spans 14 amino acids. Trimming removed 0 bases from V and 4 bases from J; junction bases left unmatched: 4. CDR1 and CDR2 (germline): GTSNPN, SVGIG (reference sequence). CDR3 loop: CAWSVAGPPDTQYF. DNA for the CDR3: TGTGCCTGGAGTGTAGCGGGGCCCCCAGATACGCAGTATTTT.

This rearrangement joins TRBV28 to TRBJ1-1; TRBD1 matches 8 bases. Trimming cost V 9 bases and J 7 bases; bases outside gene matches: 13. The CDR3 is 14 amino acids. Germline V gene lookup returns CDR1 MDHEN and CDR2 SYDVKM. CDR3 in amino acids: CASRTGTPSREAFF. Here the CDR3 DNA reads TGTGCCAGTCGGACAGGGACGCCTTCCCGTGAAGCTTTCTTT.

This chain connects TRBV4-1 to TRBJ2-1; D gene ambiguous. Trimming took off 1 base at V and 4 bases at J, with 5 bases between the two ends. The CDR3 has 13 amino acids. In germline, CDR1 is MGHRA, CDR2 YSYEKL. CDR3 nucleotides: TGCGCCAGCAGCCAAGCCGAGTACAATGAGCAGTTCTTC. This gives the protein CASSQAEYNEQFF.